The 27 T cell receptor beta chains given below trace back to one sample, sequenced in a study of PD-1 and CTLA-4 blockade in melanoma. Sequenced by immunoSEQ multiplex PCR; TCRdb stores in-frame clones only, minus some. The sample lists some 29,000 clones; approximately 88% were seen once. This sample comprised CD8+ T cells from peripheral blood, obtained before anti-PD-1 treatment. Receptor source: a human donor with melanoma.

The CDR3 DNA sequence: TGTGCCGCCACCGATCTTGCCACCGGGGAGCTGTTTTTT. Its translation is CAATDLATGELFF. V is TRBV7-6 and J is TRBJ2-2; D is unclear. CDR3 size: 13 residues. Germline lookup yields CDR1 SGHVS and CDR2 FNYEAQ. V was clipped by 11 bases and J by 4 bases, with 14 bases between them.

CDR3 DNA sequence: TGTGCCAGCAGCTTACCGGGGGCCGATTACGAGCAGTACTTC. Protein sequence: CASSLPGADYEQYF. V usage is TRBV7-9 and J usage is TRBJ2-7; D may correspond to TRBD1 or TRBD2 (6 bases each). Per the germline V gene, CDR1 is SEHNR and CDR2 is FQNEAQ (reference sequence). V shed 2 bases and J shed 4 bases, with 12 bases lying between them. CDR3 length equals 14 residues. Full variable domain (outside the CDR3, taken from reference TRBV7-9 and TRBJ2-7): DTGVSQNPRHKITKRGQNVTFRCDPISEHNRLYWYRQTLGQGPEFLTYFQNEAQLEKSRLLSDRFSAERPKGSFSTLEIQRTEQGDSAMYLCASSLPGADYEQYFGPGTRLTVT.

This clone came up once. The V and J genes are TRBV29-1 and TRBJ1-1; TRBD1 matches 7 bases. Germline CDR1 is SQVTM and CDR2 is ANQGSEA. The CDR3 contains 16 residues. V trimming: 2 bases; J trimming: 2 bases; junction bases outside the gene matches: 11. The CDR3 spells CSVELDVTGVNTEAFF. CDR3 coding DNA: TGCAGCGTTGAATTGGACGTTACAGGGGTAAACACTGAAGCTTTCTTT.

The gene calls are TRBV11-2 and TRBJ1-1; weak D call: TRBD1 (5 bases). The V gene lost 5 bases and the J gene lost 3 bases, with 16 bases spanning the gap. Germline CDR1 SGHAT, CDR2 FQNNGV. There are 15 residues in the CDR3. The CDR3 loop reads CASSPKEGLDTEAFF. In DNA form, the CDR3 reads TGTGCCAGCAGCCCCAAGGAGGGACTGGACACTGAAGCTTTCTTT.

The chain links TRBV7-9 to TRBJ1-4; possible D gene TRBD1, 6 bases. Germline V CDR1 and CDR2: SEHNR, FQNEAQ (reference sequence). Trimming left V 5 bases short and J 1 base short, with 14 bases between. This CDR3 spans 16 amino acids. Here the CDR3 reads CASSQLQGLTNEKLFF. The CDR3 DNA is TGTGCCAGCAGCCAACTCCAGGGGCTAACTAATGAAAAACTGTTTTTT. Filled out from reference TRBV7-9 and TRBJ1-4, the complete variable domain reads DTGVSQNPRHKITKRGQNVTFRCDPISEHNRLYWYRQTLGQGPEFLTYFQNEAQLEKSRLLSDRFSAERPKGSFSTLEIQRTEQGDSAMYLCASSQLQGLTNEKLFFGSGTQLSVL.

The rearrangement links TRBV9 to TRBJ1-1, with a tentative D call TRBD1 (6 bases). The CDR3 extends over 15 amino acids. V was clipped by 4 bases and J by 1 base, with 14 bases between them. CDR1 and CDR2 from the germline V gene are SGDLS and YYNGEE. The CDR3 reads CASSQNLGQNTEAFF. DNA for the CDR3: TGTGCCAGCAGCCAGAATCTGGGACAGAACACTGAAGCTTTCTTT.

The rearrangement links TRBV5-1 to TRBJ1-5; no clear D. V gave up 6 bases and J gave up 1 base, with 11 bases separating them. The CDR3 contains 14 residues. The germline gives CDR1 SGHRS, CDR2 YFSETQ. The chain's CDR3 is CASKESKSNQPQHF. For the CDR3, the DNA is TGCGCCAGCAAAGAATCTAAGAGCAATCAGCCCCAGCATTTT.

Here the CDR3 DNA reads TGTGCCAGCAGCCAGGACAGGGGGCGGTACGAGCAGTACTTC. It yields the protein CASSQDRGRYEQYF. The chain couples TRBV3-1 (or the pseudogene TRBV3-2) to TRBJ2-7; 11 bases align to TRBD1. Per germline, CDR1 LGHDT and CDR2 YNNKEL (reference sequence). V was pared by 3 bases and J by 4 bases, with 2 bases of the junction left unmatched. CDR3 length: 14 amino acids.

This clone was detected a few times. The chain couples TRBV7-9 to TRBJ1-1, with a possible D match to TRBD1 (5 bases). This CDR3 spans 15 amino acids. The germline gives CDR1 SEHNR, CDR2 FQNEAQ (reference sequence). Trimming removed 1 base at V and 1 base at J, with 10 bases between. The CDR3 reads CASSLVRGRNTEAFF. Here the CDR3 DNA reads TGTGCCAGCAGCTTAGTTCGGGGGAGGAACACTGAAGCTTTCTTT.

The genes are TRBV4-1 and TRBJ1-4; 9 bases are shared with TRBD1. The V gene's germline CDR1 is MGHRA and CDR2 YSYEKL. The CDR3 spans 21 residues. After removal of 0 bases from V and 0 bases from J, the junction contained 14 bases not matched to a gene. The CDR3 region has the DNA TGCGCCAGCAGCCAAGATATGGCCGGGACAGGGACGTATGCAACTAATGAAAAACTGTTTTTT. This encodes CASSQDMAGTGTYATNEKLFF.

DNA of the CDR3: TGTGCCAGCAGTTTTACAGGGGCAGCAGAGACCCAGTACTTC. This codes for CASSFTGAAETQYF. V usage is TRBV6-5 and J usage is TRBJ2-5; TRBD1 matches at 7 bases. V dropped 4 bases and J dropped 4; count of bases not matched to a gene: 6. This CDR3 comprises 14 residues. CDR1 is MNHEY and CDR2 is SVGAGI in the germline V gene.

The CDR3 nucleotides are TGTGCCAGCAGTGCACTACAGGGGGCCTACGAGCAGTACTTC. It yields the protein CASSALQGAYEQYF. The chain is built from TRBV27 and TRBJ2-7; the match to TRBD1 covers 8 bases. The CDR3 extends over 14 amino acids. The V segment lost 5 bases and the J segment 2 bases; nucleotides outside the gene matches: 5. In germline, CDR1 is MNHEY, CDR2 SMNVEV (reference sequence).

The chain combines TRBV19 with TRBJ2-7; D may be TRBD2 (6 bases). The CDR3 length is 13 residues. Per the germline V gene, CDR1 is LNHDA and CDR2 is SQIVND (reference sequence). V was pared by 7 bases and J by 5 bases, with 15 bases between. CDR3 bases: TGTGCCAGTAACGCCGGGGGACTGCACGAGCAGTACTTC. Its protein product is CASNAGGLHEQYF.

The V call is TRBV27, the J call TRBJ1-5; D is undetermined. V shed 6 bases and J shed 0 bases, with 6 bases lying between them. CDR1 and CDR2 from the germline V gene are MNHEY and SMNVEV (reference sequence). The CDR3 covers 13 residues. The DNA of the CDR3 is TGTGCCAGCAGCACCAATAGCAATCAGCCCCAGCATTTT. It translates to CASSTNSNQPQHF.

The genes are TRBV11-3 and TRBJ2-1; no clear D gene. Trimming removed 2 bases from V and 2 bases from J, with 13 bases in between. The length of the CDR3 is 16 residues. Per germline, CDR1 SGHNT and CDR2 YENEEA. CDR3 sequence: CASSLNGNSAYNEQFF. The CDR3, as DNA: TGTGCCAGCAGCTTAAATGGGAATTCTGCCTACAATGAGCAGTTCTTC.

In this sample, this clone turned up once. The chain joins TRBV4-1 to TRBJ2-3, with a possible D match to TRBD1 (6 bases). Germline V gene lookup returns CDR1 MGHRA and CDR2 YSYEKL. This CDR3 region has 14 residues. The V and J ends lost 3 bases and 1 base respectively, with 8 bases between them. CDR3: CASSQTGGTDTQYF. The CDR3 region has the DNA TGCGCCAGCAGCCAGACAGGTGGCACAGATACGCAGTATTTT.

This chain joins TRBV19 and TRBJ2-2, with 14 bases matching TRBD2. The CDR3 is made up of 19 amino acids. The germline V gene has CDR1 LNHDA and CDR2 SQIVND (reference sequence). V shed 5 bases, J shed 3 bases, and the junction held 11 bases outside the gene matches. The CDR3, as DNA: TGTGCCAGTAGTTCTGTGACTAGCGGGAGGGCCGGGGACACCGGGGAGCTGTTTTTT. Protein sequence: CASSSVTSGRAGDTGELFF.

This clone was recorded a few times. V gene TRBV30 combines with J gene TRBJ1-1; tentative D call: TRBD1 (5 bases). Per the germline V gene, CDR1 is GTSNPN and CDR2 is SVGIG (reference sequence). The V and J ends lost 2 bases and 4 bases respectively, with 11 bases between them. The CDR3 is made up of 13 amino acids. Here the CDR3 reads CAWSRQGSTEAFF. The CDR3 nucleotides are TGTGCCTGGAGTCGCCAGGGTTCCACTGAAGCTTTCTTT. Full variable domain (rest looked up from reference TRBV30 and TRBJ1-1): SQTIHQWPATLVQPVGSPLSLECTVEGTSNPNLYWYRQAAGRGLQLLFYSVGIGQISSEVPQNLSASRPQDRQFILSSKKLLLSDSGFYLCAWSRQGSTEAFFGQGTRLTVV.

The rearrangement uses TRBV3-1 (or the pseudogene TRBV3-2) and TRBJ2-7; TRBD1 is a possible D gene (6 bases). This CDR3 has 14 residues. Trimming left V 4 bases short and J 0 bases short, with 10 bases between. The germline gives CDR1 LGHDT, CDR2 YNNKEL (reference sequence). The CDR3: CASSPGTTSYEQYF. CDR3 in DNA: TGTGCCAGCAGCCCCGGGACAACCTCCTACGAGCAGTACTTC.

The chain carries TRBV7-8 and TRBJ2-7, with D perhaps TRBD1 (8 bases). The CDR3 extends over 14 amino acids. The V gene lost 4 bases and the J gene lost 5 bases, with 15 bases spanning the gap. The germline V gene has CDR1 SGHVS and CDR2 FQNEAQ. CDR3 DNA sequence: TGTGCCAGCAGCTATTGGGGGGGACAGGACGAGCAGTACTTC. Encoded protein: CASSYWGGQDEQYF.

Regarding this clone: In the same sample, other DNA sequences code for this CDR3. The chain carries TRBV9 and TRBJ1-2; D is undetermined. With 0 bases removed from V and 3 bases from J, the gap between germline ends came to 6 bases. Germline lookup yields CDR1 SGDLS and CDR2 YYNGEE. The CDR3 runs to 13 residues. CDR3 bases: TGTGCCAGCAGCGTAGGGGGTGACTATGGCTACACCTTC. Its protein product is CASSVGGDYGYTF.

The V and J genes are TRBV29-1 and TRBJ1-1; 9 nucleotides agree with TRBD1. CDR3 size: 16 residues. Germline-derived CDR1 and CDR2 are SQVTM and ANQGSEA. The V and J ends lost 6 bases and 0 bases, in that order; junction bases with no gene match: 11. The CDR3 DNA reads as TGCAGCGTGATATACCGGGACAGGGCAATGAACACTGAAGCTTTCTTT. As protein: CSVIYRDRAMNTEAFF.

V usage is TRBV28 and J usage is TRBJ1-2; D remains ambiguous. The CDR3 contains 13 residues. Germline CDR1 is MDHEN and CDR2 is SYDVKM. V shed 2 bases and J shed 2 bases, with 6 bases lying between them. For the CDR3, the DNA is TGTGCCAGCAGTTTACCTGAGAACTATGGCTACACCTTC. This encodes CASSLPENYGYTF.

The V and J genes are TRBV28 and TRBJ2-1, with D possibly matching TRBD1 (7 bases). This CDR3 spans 14 amino acids. V shed 2 bases and J shed 8 bases, with 13 bases lying between them. Germline CDR1 is MDHEN and CDR2 is SYDVKM. CDR3 in DNA: TGTGCCAGCAGTTTAAGGGCCAGGGGGGATGAGCAGTTCTTC. Residues: CASSLRARGDEQFF.

The gene calls are TRBV19 and TRBJ2-1; 9 bases map to TRBD1. The CDR3 covers 16 residues. The ends lost 5 bases at V and 2 bases at J; junction bases unmatched: 7. Germline assignment: CDR1 LNHDA and CDR2 SQIVND (reference sequence). The CDR3 DNA reads as TGTGCCAGTAGTTGGGACAGGGTTCCTCCCTACAATGAGCAGTTCTTC. Translation: CASSWDRVPPYNEQFF. Full variable domain (outside the CDR3, taken from reference TRBV19 and TRBJ2-1): DGGITQSPKYLFRKEGQNVTLSCEQNLNHDAMYWYRQDPGQGLRLIYYSQIVNDFQKGDIAEGYSVSREKKESFPLTVTSAQKNPTAFYLCASSWDRVPPYNEQFFGPGTRLTVL.

The table lists this clone with a count of one. This chain joins TRBV3-1 (or the pseudogene TRBV3-2) and TRBJ2-6; no reliable D call. Germline V gives CDR1 LGHDT, CDR2 YNNKEL (reference sequence). The CDR3 contains 16 residues. V was shortened by 2 bases and J by 0 bases, with 8 bases between the two germline ends. The CDR3 DNA sequence: TGTGCCAGCAGCCAATCCGATTACTCTGGGGCCAACGTCCTGACTTTC. Translation: CASSQSDYSGANVLTF.

The chain uses TRBV19 and TRBJ2-3; D ambiguous. Trimming pared 3 bases from V and 4 bases from J, leaving 2 bases between. The germline V gene has CDR1 LNHDA and CDR2 SQIVND (reference sequence). The CDR3 contains 11 residues. The CDR3 reads CASSIADTQYF. The CDR3, as DNA: TGTGCCAGTAGTATTGCAGATACGCAGTATTTT. The complete variable domain, with remaining parts taken from reference TRBV19 and TRBJ2-3, reads DGGITQSPKYLFRKEGQNVTLSCEQNLNHDAMYWYRQDPGQGLRLIYYSQIVNDFQKGDIAEGYSVSREKKESFPLTVTSAQKNPTAFYLCASSIADTQYFGPGTRLTVL.